This T cell receptor beta chain was sequenced during a study of cytomegalovirus exposure and HLA in healthy donors. Study-wide points: There were several of the most significant clusters that appeared linked to common viral pathogens in a later analysis. Among CMV-associated TCR beta chains, most appeared HLA-restricted in a later analysis.

60 Vbeta and 13 Jbeta primers were used in PCR. Generated by immunoSEQ multiplex PCR, the TCRdb table keeps only in-frame clones and is missing some. This table has about 250,000 clones, roughly 91% appearing once. As regards this clone: What it binds is not known.

Germline V gene sequence: CDR1 MNHEY, CDR2 SMNVEV (reference sequence). V lost 5 bases, J lost 5 bases, and 10 bases lay in between. This CDR3 is built from 13 residues. The source of this sequence is a girl aged 2-10 years in good health and CMV-seronegative. This chain connects TRBV27 to TRBJ1-5; D is perhaps TRBD1 (5 bases). Sequencing was carried out using PBMCs. The CDR3 reads CASSLVGDQPQHF. As DNA, the CDR3 is TGTGCCAGCAGTCTAGTAGGGGATCAGCCCCAGCATTTT.